This T cell receptor (beta chain) derives from a study of blood T cell repertoires in COVID-19. Turning to the study itself: Spain, Italy and the United States supplied samples that represented acute and convalescent COVID-19. Nucleic acid was either cDNA or gDNA, and it came from T cells, B-cell-depleted T cells, or PBMCs.

Germline loops: CDR1 SGHNT, CDR2 YYREEE (reference sequence). With 0 bases removed from V and 4 bases from J, the gap between germline ends came to 8 bases. The CDR3 has 15 residues. Methods used by the authors: Cell counts per sample came from amplifying reference gene primers. Measured with immunoSEQ multiplex PCR; TCRdb has only the in-frame clones, and not every one. That table gives V, J and clone size, and the DNA gave D and trimming. The sample lists about 49,000 clones; about 90% were seen once. The sequencing sample was made of peripheral blood. The V gene is TRBV5-4, the J gene TRBJ1-6; tentative D call: TRBD1 (5 bases). The TCR was taken from a human donor in a cohort sampled during active COVID-19. Here the CDR3 DNA reads TGTGCCAGCAGCTTGGCCGGGGGATATAATTCACCCCTCCACTTT. Translation gives CASSLAGGYNSPLHF.